This TCR beta chain was recovered during a study of shared clonotypes between healthy human individuals. Genomic DNA of each subset was evenly split across several immunoSEQ plates. Using ten immunoSEQ deep assay plates, investigators sequenced unsorted PBMC DNA. Assay used: immunoSEQ multiplex PCR; TCRdb lists only in-frame clones, some missing. Among about 460,000 clones listed, approximately 80% were seen once. The V gene's germline CDR1 is SGHRS and CDR2 YFSETQ. The CDR3 consists of 15 residues. V trimming: 0 bases; J trimming: 8 bases; junction bases outside the gene matches: 4. Each of the donors was a healthy adult who was HIV-negative and had not had a recent acute infection or vaccination.

The chain recombines TRBV5-1 with TRBJ2-5; TRBD2 matches at 13 bases. Sequencing was carried out using PBMCs. The origin of this receptor is a woman between 40 and 50 years old in good health. Some clones in this sample may be carry-over from other donors' samples. The CDR3 DNA follows: TGCGCCAGCAGCTTGGATGGACTAGCGGGAGCTACCCAGTACTTC. The encoded protein is CASSLDGLAGATQYF.